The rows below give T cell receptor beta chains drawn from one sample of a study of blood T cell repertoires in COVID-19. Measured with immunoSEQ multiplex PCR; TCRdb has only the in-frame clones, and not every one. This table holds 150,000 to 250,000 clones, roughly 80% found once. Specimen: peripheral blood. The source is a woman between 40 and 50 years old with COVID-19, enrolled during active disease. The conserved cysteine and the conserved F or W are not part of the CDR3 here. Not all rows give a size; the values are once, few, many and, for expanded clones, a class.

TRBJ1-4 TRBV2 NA ASLGQGGLEKLF
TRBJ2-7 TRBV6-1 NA ASSEGGTVISYEQY
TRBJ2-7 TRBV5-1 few ASSVQGVSYEQY
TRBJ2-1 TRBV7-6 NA ASSFTSGGAYNEQF
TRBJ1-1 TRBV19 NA ASSILAPTDANEAF
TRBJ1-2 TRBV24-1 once ATSDQQGGGYT
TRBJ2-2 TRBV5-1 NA ASSHKLAGDTGELF
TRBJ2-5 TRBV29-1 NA SVGVGRGRETQY
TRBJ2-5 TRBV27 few ASRPTGGETQY
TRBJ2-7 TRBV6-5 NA ASSYSWSTGTYEQY
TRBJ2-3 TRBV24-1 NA ATSDSRWTQHSPSTDTQY
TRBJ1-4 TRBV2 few ASSPIQGGHEKLF
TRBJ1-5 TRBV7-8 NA ASSFKGAKSNQPQH
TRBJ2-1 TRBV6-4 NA ASSDSRQDTMKQF
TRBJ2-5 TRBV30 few AWSIPGPETQY
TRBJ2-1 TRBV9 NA ASSVLTGLDEQF
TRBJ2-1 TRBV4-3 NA ASSPDREGLRLNEQF
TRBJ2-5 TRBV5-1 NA ASSFGGSGGETQY
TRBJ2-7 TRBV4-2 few ASSAAGGPLNEQY
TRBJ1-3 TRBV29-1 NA SGTPSSGNTIY
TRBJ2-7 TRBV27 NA ASSGDRGFYEQY
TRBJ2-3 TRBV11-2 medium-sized ASSLAAGGLGDTQY
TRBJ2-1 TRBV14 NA ASGTGAGNEQF
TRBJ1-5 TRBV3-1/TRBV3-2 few ASSLQGDNQPQH
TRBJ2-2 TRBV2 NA ASSYKHTGELF
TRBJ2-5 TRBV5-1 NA ASSLAASGRAETQY
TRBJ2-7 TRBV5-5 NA ASSLLQTVEQY
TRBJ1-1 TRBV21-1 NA ASSGRYRGGGAF
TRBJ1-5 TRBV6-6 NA ASSYRTGTGNQPQH
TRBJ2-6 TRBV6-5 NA ASTMTVSGANVLT
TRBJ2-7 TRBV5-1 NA ASSLGDRDSEQY
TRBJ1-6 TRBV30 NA AWIGGTYNSPLH
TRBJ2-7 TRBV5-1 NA ASSLVGGTLVEQY
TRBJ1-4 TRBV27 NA ASSFWPPRTGPMRKDNEKLF
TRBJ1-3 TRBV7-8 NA ASSLIPDSGNTIY
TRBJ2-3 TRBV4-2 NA ASSRTEGDTQY
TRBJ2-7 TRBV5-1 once ASSLGGLAGYAQY
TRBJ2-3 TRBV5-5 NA ASTRTSGTDTQY
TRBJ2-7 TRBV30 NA ACTPTGIAYEQY
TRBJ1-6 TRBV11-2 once ASSLGQGDSPLH
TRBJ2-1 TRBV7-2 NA ASSPGGRAHNEQF
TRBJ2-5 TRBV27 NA ASSTRTSAEETQY
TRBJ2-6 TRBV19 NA ASYQGTSGANVLT
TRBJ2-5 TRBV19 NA ASSIGRETQY
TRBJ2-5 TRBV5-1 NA ASSLVGAGGQETQY
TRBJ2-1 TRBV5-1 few ASSLGRGPYNEQF
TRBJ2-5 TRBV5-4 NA ASSLRDREETQY
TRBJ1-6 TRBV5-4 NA ASRLDRGGYNSPLH
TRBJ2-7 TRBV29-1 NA SARDRPYEQY
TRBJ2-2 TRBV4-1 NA ASSQVASGFGTGELF
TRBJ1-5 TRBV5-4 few ASSLYNQPQH
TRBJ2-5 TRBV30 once AWTPPGGETQY
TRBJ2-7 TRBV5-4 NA ASSLQGTYEQY